This T cell receptor beta chain stems from a study of blood T cell repertoires in COVID-19. Per the original methods: Reference gene primer amplification in the assay estimated nucleated cell counts. Here immunoSEQ multiplex PCR was the method, and the copy in TCRdb shows in-frame clones only, minus some. From that table come the V and J calls and clone size; the DNA was used to work out D and trimming. Of about 270,000 clones listed, less than 90% are singletons. The CDR3 extends over 13 amino acids. Trimming cost V 3 bases and J 6 bases, with 10 bases left between them. This sequence originates from a woman in her twenties or thirties with COVID-19, enrolled during active disease. This chain uses TRBV12-3 or TRBV12-4 with TRBJ2-3, with D possibly matching TRBD1 (5 bases). The source material was peripheral blood. In nucleotides, the CDR3 is TGTGCCAGCAGTTTTGGTCCAGGGGATACGCAGTATTTT. Translated, it gives CASSFGPGDTQYF.